This T cell receptor (beta chain) was identified during a study of metastatic and nonmetastatic thyroid tumors (dated by TCRdb to 2018 to 2021). Study-wide context: Repertoires were compared across peripheral blood and tumor or nodule tissue samples from malignant and benign thyroid patients.

This clone was detected ten times or more. The antigen it binds to is not known. A read error is possible here, since a much larger clone lies one base away. As the CDR3 is not closed by the conserved phenylalanine or tryptophan, this likely results from a read error. Points the paper makes about the study in general: In both blood and tumor samples, TCR beta diversity was reported to be significantly higher in malignant tumors than in benign nodules.

No treatment had been received by any patient before thyroid surgery. Patient clinical samples collected from about 2011 to 2019 were retrospectively analysed using T-cell receptor beta sequencing. The library was produced with PCR. The instrument was an Illumina HiSeq 4000. The TCR beta-chain CDR3 region of each patient was profiled by high-throughput sequencing. As for the authors' bioinformatics: The researchers built a classifier to tell apart papillary thyroid cancer patients with distant metastasis, based on CDR3 differences among clinicopathological groups. The Shannon index was used to assess repertoire diversity, and the Morisita-Horn index was used to assess tumor-blood repertoire similarity. TCRdb cleaned the public reads at Q25 with fastp, built clones with MiXCR and kept in-frame beta chains. Clone size and V and J calls follow TCRdb, not the original study. Within this sample are 6,000 to 8,500 clones, with over 2.5% of them counted one time only. Roughly 17% of the sample rests with the top ten.

Both ends counted, the CDR3 spans 15 residues. The kept DNA is CDR3 alone, 45 bases in frame from the first base. The junction shows trimming of 0 bases on V and 3 bases on J, and the gene matches do not reach 5 bases of it. Reading the germline V gene (reference sequence) gives CDR1 DFQATT and CDR2 SNEGSKA. The sequenced sample consisted of tumor tissue. The sequence derives from a female donor with papillary thyroid cancer or a benign thyroid nodule (not recorded which). Some clones in this sample may be carry-over from other donors' samples. This chain is built from TRBV20-1 and TRBJ2-1; 7 of the junction bases match TRBD1. The nucleotides read TGCAGTGCTAGAGATGGGACAGACTACTACAATGAGCAGTTCGTC. Its protein is CSARDGTDYYNEQFV.